One sample yielded the 32 T cell receptor beta chains listed below, sequenced in a study of Ad26.COV2.S vaccination and SARS-CoV-2 variants. Treatment of the sample: 15 to 20 received Ad26.COV2.S at low or high dose, single or two shots; several received placebo; per-sample allocation not given. Samples analyzed were those drawn on day 63 after the first vaccine or placebo injection. The protocol was immunoSEQ multiplex PCR, while the TCRdb copy is restricted to in-frame clones and leaves out a portion. This sample has 300,000 to 350,000 clones, with over 80% found just once. The source material was peripheral blood, sampled in a trial of Ad26.COV2.S vaccine versus placebo. These receptors were collected from a person between 18 and 60 years old who received the Ad26.COV2.S COVID-19 vaccine or a placebo.

This clone was seen only once. The J gene is TRBJ1-2, the V gene TRBV7-3; 11 nucleotides line up with TRBD1. J was trimmed by 6 bases and V by 5 bases; bases with no gene match: 8. CDR1 is SGHTA and CDR2 is FQGTGA in the germline V gene. The CDR3 runs 15 residues. In nucleotides, the CDR3 is TGTGCCAGCAGCCCAGGGCCGGGACAGGGGGATGGCTACACCTTC. Protein sequence: CASSPGPGQGDGYTF.

Concerning this clone itself: One end of the junction does not line up with germline, which may come from a read error. V gene TRBV7-9 combines with J gene TRBJ1-1; D not resolved. The CDR3 has 14 amino acids. Germline V lookup: CDR1 SEHNR, CDR2 FQNEAQ (reference sequence). The CDR3 sequence is CLSDNRPRDTEAFF. The CDR3 coding sequence is TGCCTGAGCGACAACCGACCGAGGGACACTGAAGCTTTCTTT.

This sequence joins TRBV7-9 and TRBJ2-3, with 8 bases lining up with TRBD1. The CDR3 spans 14 residues. Germline lookup yields CDR1 SEHNR and CDR2 FQNEAQ (reference sequence). V lost 2 bases and J lost 4; bases outside the gene matches: 2. The DNA for the CDR3 is TGTGCCAGCAGCTTACTACAGGGGGCAGATACGCAGTATTTT. This sequence encodes CASSLLQGADTQYF.

A note on this clone: Its ends do not fully match the called genes, so a read error is possible. The V call is TRBV6-1, the J call TRBJ1-2; 8 bases fit TRBD1. The CDR3 covers 12 residues. The germline V gene encodes CDR1 MNHNS and CDR2 SASEGT. The CDR3 region is CASSELYGTGHF. As DNA, the CDR3 is TGTGCCAGCAGTGAATTATATGGGACAGGCCACTTC.

This chain joins TRBV3-1 (or the pseudogene TRBV3-2) and TRBJ2-5, with 10 bases that match TRBD1. This CDR3 spans 16 amino acids. Germline lookup yields CDR1 LGHDT and CDR2 YNNKEL (reference sequence). V trimming: 4 bases; J trimming: 3 bases; junction bases outside the gene matches: 8. CDR3 nucleotides: TGTGCCAGCAGCCCGCGGACAGGGGGAATAGAAGAGACCCAGTACTTC. Its protein is CASSPRTGGIEETQYF.

The chain recombines TRBV18 with TRBJ1-2; D not certain. The ends were cut back, 2 bases at V and 2 bases at J, with 9 bases in the middle. The CDR3 runs to 14 residues. The germline V gene encodes CDR1 KGHSH and CDR2 LQKENI. CDR3: CASSPSTGNYGYTF. CDR3 bases: TGTGCCAGCTCACCATCTACGGGAAACTATGGCTACACCTTC.

The chain is built from TRBV9 and TRBJ1-2; D unclear. The CDR3 sequence is 13 residues long. Trimming shortened V by 0 bases and J by 8 bases, and 11 bases separated the two germline ends. Germline V lookup: CDR1 SGDLS, CDR2 YYNGEE. CDR3 sequence reads: CASSVDAGRGYTF. CDR3 in DNA: TGTGCCAGCAGCGTAGATGCAGGAAGGGGCTACACCTTC.

The chain links TRBV4-2 to TRBJ1-6; D unresolved. Germline CDR1 is LGHNA and CDR2 is YNFKEQ. CDR3 length: 13 amino acids. Between the trimmed V and J ends, which lost 4 bases and 7 bases, there was a span of 8 bases. CDR3 loop: CASSRGENSPLHF. The CDR3 DNA sequence: TGTGCCAGCAGCCGCGGGGAGAATTCACCCCTCCACTTT.

This chain connects TRBV12-3 or TRBV12-4 to TRBJ1-1; D ambiguous. The CDR3 is 12 amino acids. V was shortened by 3 bases and J by 7 bases, with 9 bases between the two germline ends. This CDR3 is CASSLGPFEAFF. CDR3 in DNA: TGTGCCAGCAGTTTGGGTCCCTTTGAAGCTTTCTTT.

The chain links TRBV5-1 to TRBJ2-2, with 8 nucleotides matching TRBD1. The V and J ends lost 5 bases and 6 bases, in that order; junction bases with no gene match: 9. The V gene's germline CDR1 is SGHRS and CDR2 YFSETQ. The CDR3 totals 15 residues. In DNA, the CDR3 is TGCGCCAGCAGACCTCAGACAGGGGCGGCCGGGGAGCTGTTTTTT. Translation: CASRPQTGAAGELFF. Variable domain in full (rest from reference TRBV5-1 and TRBJ2-2): KAGVTQTPRYLIKTRGQQVTLSCSPISGHRSVSWYQQTPGQGLQFLFEYFSETQRNKGNFPGRFSGRQFSNSRSEMNVSTLELGDSALYLCASRPQTGAAGELFFGEGSRLTVL.

The gene calls are TRBV10-1 and TRBJ2-7, with 7 bases aligning to TRBD1. Germline V gene data show CDR1 as WNHNN and CDR2 as SYGVQD (reference sequence). The CDR3 is 14 amino acids. The J segment lost 5 bases and the V segment lost 7 bases, leaving 11 bases of the junction unmatched. The CDR3 nucleotides read TGCGCCAGCACGCCGGGACAGCGAGGGGACGAGCAGTACTTC. Encoded protein: CASTPGQRGDEQYF.

This rearrangement joins TRBV28 to TRBJ1-5, with D perhaps TRBD1 (5 bases). V gave up 8 bases and J gave up 1 base, with 18 bases separating them. Germline loops: CDR1 MDHEN, CDR2 SYDVKM. CDR3 length: 16 amino acids. The chain's CDR3 is CASWTQGFGSNQPQHF. The CDR3 region has the DNA TGTGCCAGCTGGACTCAGGGATTTGGAAGCAATCAGCCCCAGCATTTT.

The chain links TRBV6-1 to TRBJ1-2; D unclear. The V and J ends lost 8 bases and 3 bases respectively, with 10 bases between them. Germline assignment: CDR1 MNHNS and CDR2 SASEGT. This CDR3 is 12 amino acids long. The CDR3 coding sequence is TGTGCCAGCGCCCCCGTGCACTATGGCTACACCTTC. This encodes CASAPVHYGYTF.

This chain joins TRBV27 and TRBJ2-3; 11 bases align to TRBD2. With V trimmed by 5 bases and J by 5 bases, 24 bases remained unmatched. This CDR3 region has 21 residues. The germline CDR1 and CDR2 sequences are MNHEY and SMNVEV (reference sequence). CDR3: CASSPQLTSGVPGSLLDTQYF. In nucleotides, the CDR3 is TGTGCCAGCAGTCCTCAATTGACTAGCGGGGTCCCAGGATCCCTACTAGATACGCAGTATTTT.

The J gene is TRBJ2-1, the V gene TRBV10-3, with TRBD2 identical over 14 bases. Trimming took 6 bases from V and 4 from J; bases not matched to a gene: 11. This CDR3 spans 18 amino acids. Germline V CDR1 and CDR2: ENHRY, SYGVKD. CDR3 sequence: CAISRLAGGQVPYNEQFF. The CDR3 nucleotides read TGTGCCATCAGCAGACTAGCGGGGGGGCAGGTCCCATACAATGAGCAGTTCTTC.

Of note for this clone: Other nucleotide sequences in the sample specify the same CDR3. The rearrangement joins TRBV19 to TRBJ2-3, with unresolved D. This CDR3 is 11 amino acids long. Germline V gene lookup returns CDR1 LNHDA and CDR2 SQIVND (reference sequence). Between the trimmed V and J ends, which lost 3 bases and 7 bases, there was a span of 5 bases. The CDR3: CASSMGYTQYF. For the CDR3, the DNA is TGTGCCAGTAGTATGGGCTATACGCAGTATTTT.

This rearrangement joins TRBV4-2 to TRBJ2-3; D is undetermined. CDR1 and CDR2 (germline): LGHNA, YNFKEQ. This CDR3 is built from 14 residues. Trimming removed 0 bases from V and 2 bases from J, with 6 bases in between. The CDR3 protein is CASSQEPYTDTQYF. The CDR3 coding sequence is TGTGCCAGCAGCCAAGAACCCTACACAGATACGCAGTATTTT.

The gene calls are TRBV19 and TRBJ1-2; D gene uncertain. CDR3 length: 15 amino acids. Germline loops: CDR1 LNHDA, CDR2 SQIVND (reference sequence). The ends were cut back, 5 bases at V and 1 base at J, with 14 bases in the middle. The CDR3 is CASSPITARNYGYTF. CDR3 DNA: TGTGCCAGTAGTCCGATCACAGCACGTAACTATGGCTACACCTTC.

The CDR3 DNA reads TGTGCCAGCAGTCGACAGGGGGGGAACACTGAAGCTTTCTTT. Amino acid sequence: CASSRQGGNTEAFF. This chain uses TRBV6-5 with TRBJ1-1; 9 bases align to TRBD1. The CDR3 length is 14 residues. V was pared by 5 bases and J by 1 base, with 2 bases of the junction left unmatched. Germline V lookup: CDR1 MNHEY, CDR2 SVGAGI.

As regards this clone: A read error may account for a junction end that differs from germline. The J gene is TRBJ2-7, the V gene TRBV2; D may be TRBD1 (5 bases). The CDR3 runs to 12 residues. Germline V lookup: CDR1 SNHLY, CDR2 FYNNEI. The CDR3 reads CASRQGAEEQYF. CDR3 DNA sequence: TGCGCCTCACGTCAGGGTGCCGAAGAGCAGTACTTC.

V is TRBV4-2 and J is TRBJ2-3; possible D gene TRBD2, 7 bases. CDR1 and CDR2 from the germline V gene are LGHNA and YNFKEQ. This CDR3 has 17 residues. V was clipped by 0 bases and J by 3 bases, with 16 bases between them. The CDR3 coding sequence is TGTGCCAGCAGCCAAGATTCGGCGGGGGCTACGACAGATACGCAGTATTTT. This translates into CASSQDSAGATTDTQYF.

The genes are TRBV29-1 and TRBJ2-3; D assignment may be TRBD1 or TRBD2 (5 bases each). The CDR3 contains 13 residues. Per the germline V gene, CDR1 is SQVTM and CDR2 is ANQGSEA. The CDR3 bases are TGCTGCCTACGGGACGATAACACAGATACGCAGTATTTT. Protein: CCLRDDNTDTQYF.

V is TRBV28 and J is TRBJ2-7, with 7 bases fitting TRBD1. Germline V gives CDR1 MDHEN, CDR2 SYDVKM. V shed 2 bases, J shed 5 bases, and the junction held 6 bases outside the gene matches. The CDR3 consists of 14 residues. The CDR3 spells CASSLRTGTHEQYF. DNA of the CDR3: TGTGCCAGCAGTTTAAGGACAGGAACCCACGAGCAGTACTTC. The variable domain in full, with the rest retrieved from reference TRBV28 and TRBJ2-7, is DVKVTQSSRYLVKRTGEKVFLECVQDMDHENMFWYRQDPGLGLRLIYFSYDVKMKEKGDIPEGYSVSREKKERFSLILESASTNQTSMYLCASSLRTGTHEQYFGPGTRLTVT.

The chain uses TRBV7-9 and TRBJ2-1; D is unclear. The germline gives CDR1 SEHNR, CDR2 FQNEAQ (reference sequence). Trimming pared 5 bases from V and 0 bases from J, leaving 14 bases between. The CDR3 runs to 16 residues. CDR3 sequence: CASSHDWGSSYNEQFF. The CDR3 DNA reads as TGTGCCAGCAGCCACGATTGGGGAAGCTCCTACAATGAGCAGTTCTTC. Based on the CDR3 plus reference TRBV7-9 and TRBJ2-1, the full variable domain is DTGVSQNPRHKITKRGQNVTFRCDPISEHNRLYWYRQTLGQGPEFLTYFQNEAQLEKSRLLSDRFSAERPKGSFSTLEIQRTEQGDSAMYLCASSHDWGSSYNEQFFGPGTRLTVL.

The chain is built from TRBV7-9 and TRBJ1-5; D gene ambiguous. CDR1 is SEHNR, CDR2 FQNEAQ, per germline (reference sequence). The ends were cut back, 5 bases at V and 2 bases at J, with 7 bases in the middle. The CDR3 has 13 residues. CDR3 nucleotide sequence: TGTGCCAGCAGCGATGACGGCAATCAGCCCCAGCATTTT. Translated: CASSDDGNQPQHF.

The chain links TRBV7-8 to TRBJ1-5, with TRBD1 identical over 7 bases. The V gene's germline CDR1 is SGHVS and CDR2 FQNEAQ. V dropped 5 bases and J dropped 4; count of bases not matched to a gene: 11. CDR3 length: 16 amino acids. The CDR3 DNA follows: TGTGCCAGCAGCCCCCTGACAGGGCGGGAAAATCAGCCCCAGCATTTT. It translates to CASSPLTGRENQPQHF.

This clone was detected only a few times. The V gene is TRBV7-6, the J gene TRBJ2-7; D is ambiguous. CDR1 and CDR2 from the germline V gene are SGHVS and FNYEAQ. The CDR3 is 15 amino acids. V gave up 5 bases and J gave up 6 bases, with 20 bases separating them. The CDR3 here is CASSRDKRYVPEQYF. As DNA, the CDR3 is TGTGCCAGCAGCCGTGACAAAAGATATGTTCCCGAGCAGTACTTC.

The genes are TRBV7-9 and TRBJ2-7, with a possible D match to TRBD2 (5 bases). The CDR3 runs to 15 residues. Trimming pared 5 bases from V and 1 base from J, leaving 15 bases between. Germline V gene lookup returns CDR1 SEHNR and CDR2 FQNEAQ (reference sequence). The CDR3 DNA is TGTGCCAGCAGCCGAGGGTCAGGTCGATCCTACGAGCAGTACTTC. This gives the protein CASSRGSGRSYEQYF.

V and J are TRBV4-2 and TRBJ1-4; D is unclear. V lost 0 bases and J lost 8, with 7 bases in between. The CDR3 covers 13 residues. Germline V CDR1 and CDR2: LGHNA, YNFKEQ. DNA for the CDR3: TGTGCCAGCAGCCAAGATTTTGGAGAAAAACTGTTTTTT. It specifies CASSQDFGEKLFF.

V usage is TRBV7-9 and J usage is TRBJ2-1; 7 bases line up with TRBD2. With V trimmed by 6 bases and J by 3 bases, 2 bases remained unmatched. Germline V gene sequence: CDR1 SEHNR, CDR2 FQNEAQ (reference sequence). This CDR3 contains 13 residues. The CDR3 DNA is TGTGCCAGCAGTGGGACTAACTACAATGAGCAGTTCTTC. Translating it yields CASSGTNYNEQFF. The whole variable domain, remainder taken from reference TRBV7-9 and TRBJ2-1, is DTGVSQNPRHKITKRGQNVTFRCDPISEHNRLYWYRQTLGQGPEFLTYFQNEAQLEKSRLLSDRFSAERPKGSFSTLEIQRTEQGDSAMYLCASSGTNYNEQFFGPGTRLTVL.

The V and J genes are TRBV7-6 and TRBJ1-1; 10 positions match TRBD1. Per germline, CDR1 SGHVS and CDR2 FNYEAQ. The CDR3 sequence is 15 residues long. The ends lost 1 base at V and 1 base at J; junction bases unmatched: 0. Here the CDR3 DNA reads TGTGCCAGCAGCTTAGGGACAGGGGGGAACACTGAAGCTTTCTTT. It encodes CASSLGTGGNTEAFF.

The rearrangement uses TRBV30 and TRBJ2-7; 9 nucleotides align to TRBD2. CDR1 and CDR2 (germline): GTSNPN, SVGIG (reference sequence). J lost 5 bases, V lost 3 bases, and 8 bases had no gene match. CDR3 length: 14 residues. CDR3 nucleotides: TGTGCCTGGAGGGGCCGGACTAGCGTCAACGAGCAGTACTTC. Protein: CAWRGRTSVNEQYF.